This TCR beta chain is from a study of beta chain features in type 1 diabetes. Findings of the study overall: TCRB CDR3s from Type 1 diabetes patients were moderately but significantly shorter in all four CD4+ subsets. There were fewer insertions and more deletions at the VDJ junctions of type 1 diabetes patients. For patients and controls alike, PCR might favor shorter templates to the same degree.

Expressed TCRB transcripts were sequenced because the isolated RNA had all been reverse transcribed beforehand. Assay used: immunoSEQ multiplex PCR; TCRdb lists only in-frame clones, some missing. The sample gives roughly 300,000 clones, around 9.3% of which show up once; approximately 1% is in the top ten. V gave up 6 bases and J gave up 7 bases, with 9 bases separating them. The CDR3 contains 11 residues. The V gene's germline CDR1 is SQVTM and CDR2 ANQGSEA. A single heparinised draw of about 100 mL on average was taken per donor. This clone has a count of ten or more. The antigen is unknown. Sample: central memory CD4+ T cells from blood. The chain links TRBV29-1 to TRBJ1-4; unclear D gene. This TCR came from a man aged 25 to 45 with type 1 diabetes. The CDR3 spells CSVIRGEKLFF. The CDR3 nucleotides are TGCAGCGTGATTAGAGGTGAAAAACTGTTTTTT.